The entry that follows covers one T cell receptor (beta chain) sequence. Which antigen it targets is not known. No much larger clonotype is one base removed from it; base qualities were not supplied. The data derive from a study of CD8 T cells in ankylosing spondylitis (TCRdb year 2017). For the study in its entirety: T cell receptor beta repertoires were profiled in healthy donors and ankylosing spondylitis patients so that disease-linked TCR variants could be found. The full study cohort comprised about 23 ankylosing spondylitis patients and 85 to 120 healthy donors. Peripheral blood was sampled, and synovial fluid was additionally collected from ankylosing spondylitis patients. Overall study results and their limits: Some motif variants had previously been reported in the synovial fluid and blood of reactive arthritis patients, which suggests shared mechanisms of disease initiation. A TCR beta motif made up of roughly eight highly homologous amino acid variants appeared to be characteristic of blood from ankylosing spondylitis patients. A CD8+ phenotype was shown by the disease-linked clones, which were found at relatively low frequencies in peripheral blood. The disease-linked clones were reported to be significantly enriched in matched synovial fluid samples from ankylosing spondylitis patients.

V drops 3 bases and J drops 4 bases, leaving 15 bases in between. From the germline V gene (reference sequence), CDR1 is MNHEY and CDR2 is SMNVEV. Taken from cysteine to phenylalanine, the CDR3 has 15 residues. Just CDR3 DNA is preserved here, 45 bases in frame from base 1. Sequencing used an Illumina HiSeq 2500. Quantitative 5'-RACE with molecular barcodes was the method used to prepare the TCR beta libraries. In the authors' own workflow: A new computational method based on a probabilistic model of VDJ rearrangement was used to identify disease-linked TCR variants. TCRdb took the public reads, trimmed them with fastp at Q25, ran MiXCR for clone calling and kept in-frame beta chains. Rows are unified per CDR3 protein, each entry keeping the most common DNA and genes. In this record, the V and J calls reflect TCRdb's handling and not the investigators' own analysis. The sample includes roughly 220,000 distinct CDR3 sequences, with around 18% observed a single time. Under 45% of the sample rests with the top ten.

The rearrangement combines TRBV27 with TRBJ1-1; the D segment could be TRBD1, given 5 matching bases. The sequencing input was blood, either unsorted or a sorted T cell fraction (not recorded which). This sequence was found in a male donor with ankylosing spondylitis. This receptor has the CDR3 CASSFSDSGGTEAFF. The DNA sequence reads TGTGCCAGCAGTTTTTCAGATTCGGGGGGCACTGAAGCTTTCTTT.